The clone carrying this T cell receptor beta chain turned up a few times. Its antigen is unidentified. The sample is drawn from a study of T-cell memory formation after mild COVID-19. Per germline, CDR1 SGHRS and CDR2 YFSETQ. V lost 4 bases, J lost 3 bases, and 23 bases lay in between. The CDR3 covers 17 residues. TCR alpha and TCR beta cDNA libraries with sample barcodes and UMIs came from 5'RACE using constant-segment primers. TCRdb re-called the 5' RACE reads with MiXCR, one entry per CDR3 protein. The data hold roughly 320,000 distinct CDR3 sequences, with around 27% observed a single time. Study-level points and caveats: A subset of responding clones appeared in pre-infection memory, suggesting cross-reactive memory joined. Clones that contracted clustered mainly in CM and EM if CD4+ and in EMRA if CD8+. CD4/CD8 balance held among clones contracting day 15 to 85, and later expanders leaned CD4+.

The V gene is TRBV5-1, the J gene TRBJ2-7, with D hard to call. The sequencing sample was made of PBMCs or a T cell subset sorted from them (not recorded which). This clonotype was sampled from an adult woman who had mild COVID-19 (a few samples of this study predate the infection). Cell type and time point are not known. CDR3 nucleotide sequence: TGCGCCAGCAGCAACTTGGAAACTCCCCCACTACGCTACGAGCAGTACTTC. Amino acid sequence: CASSNLETPPLRYEQYF. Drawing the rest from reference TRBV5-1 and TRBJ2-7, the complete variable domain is KAGVTQTPRYLIKTRGQQVTLSCSPISGHRSVSWYQQTPGQGLQFLFEYFSETQRNKGNFPGRFSGRQFSNSRSEMNVSTLELGDSALYLCASSNLETPPLRYEQYFGPGTRLTVT.